The 26 T cell receptor beta chains in this list originate from one sample, sequenced in a study of beta chain features in type 1 diabetes. Every bit of the isolated RNA underwent reverse transcription, so sequencing read expressed TCRB transcripts. The method was immunoSEQ multiplex PCR; TCRdb's version includes in-frame clones alone and lacks a portion of them. The sample has 450,000 to 550,000 clones, roughly 30% seen once; the top ten hold 0.065%. What was sequenced was naive CD4+ T cells from blood. The receptors were sampled from a man between 18 and 35 years old in good health.

V usage is TRBV7-9 and J usage is TRBJ1-1, with D possibly being TRBD1 (5 bases). In germline, CDR1 is SEHNR, CDR2 FQNEAQ (reference sequence). The CDR3 extends over 15 amino acids. Trimming pared 4 bases from V and 1 base from J, leaving 13 bases between. CDR3 DNA sequence: TGTGCCAGCAGCTCCCAGGGTCTGAGGAACACTGAAGCTTTCTTT. Translating it yields CASSSQGLRNTEAFF.

This clone was counted between two and nine times. This sequence joins TRBV30 and TRBJ1-1; 7 bases map to TRBD1. The CDR3 is made up of 13 amino acids. Trimming took 1 base from V and 4 from J; bases not matched to a gene: 3. In germline, CDR1 is GTSNPN, CDR2 SVGIG (reference sequence). The DNA for the CDR3 is TGTGCCTGGAGTGAACAGGGGACCACTGAAGCTTTCTTT. This sequence encodes CAWSEQGTTEAFF.

The chain carries TRBV6-5 and TRBJ2-7, with 9 bases fitting TRBD1. J was trimmed by 4 bases and V by 2 bases; bases with no gene match: 3. Germline values: CDR1 MNHEY, CDR2 SVGAGI. The CDR3 spans 14 residues. The CDR3 loop is CASSYGTGYYEQYF. CDR3 nucleotides: TGTGCCAGCAGTTACGGGACAGGGTATTACGAGCAGTACTTC.

The chain employs TRBV30 and TRBJ1-2, with D unresolved. The germline V gene has CDR1 GTSNPN and CDR2 SVGIG (reference sequence). CDR3 length: 11 amino acids. V was shortened by 5 bases and J by 4 bases, with 8 bases between the two germline ends. CDR3 DNA sequence: TGTGCCTGGCTCGGGATCTATGGCTACACCTTC. Translating it yields CAWLGIYGYTF.

This clone has just a few counts. CDR3 protein: CSVVGLMNTEAFF. CDR3 sequence (DNA): TGCAGCGTTGTGGGTCTAATGAACACTGAAGCTTTCTTT. This chain uses TRBV29-1 with TRBJ1-1; D call uncertain. This CDR3 spans 13 amino acids. With 4 bases removed from V and 0 bases from J, the gap between germline ends came to 9 bases. The germline CDR1 and CDR2 sequences are SQVTM and ANQGSEA.

This clone was picked up a small number of times. This sequence joins TRBV7-2 and TRBJ2-5; tentatively, D is TRBD1 or TRBD2 (5 bases each). The CDR3 runs to 16 residues. Germline values: CDR1 SGHTA, CDR2 FQGNSA. V was shortened by 1 base and J by 5 bases, with 17 bases between the two germline ends. The DNA of the CDR3 is TGTGCCAGCAGCTTAGACAGACCCTCAGGGACGGAGACCCAGTACTTC. Protein: CASSLDRPSGTETQYF.

The chain couples TRBV27 to TRBJ1-1; D unresolved. The germline V gene encodes CDR1 MNHEY and CDR2 SMNVEV (reference sequence). V was clipped by 6 bases and J by 1 base, with 9 bases between them. This CDR3 spans 13 amino acids. DNA for the CDR3: TGTGCCAGCAGGGATCATTCGAACACTGAAGCTTTCTTT. It is translated as CASRDHSNTEAFF.

This clone was counted a few times. This chain uses TRBV4-1 with TRBJ2-3, with TRBD2 identical over 7 bases. The V segment lost 0 bases and the J segment 8 bases; nucleotides outside the gene matches: 14. CDR3 length: 17 residues. Per the germline V gene, CDR1 is MGHRA and CDR2 is YSYEKL. In DNA form, the CDR3 reads TGCGCCAGCAGCCAAGATTTGGTCCTACGGACTAGGGCTACGCAGTATTTT. This codes for CASSQDLVLRTRATQYF.

The chain employs TRBV10-3 and TRBJ2-7; 7 nucleotides align to TRBD2. CDR1 is ENHRY, CDR2 SYGVKD, per germline. The V segment lost 8 bases and the J segment 0 bases; nucleotides outside the gene matches: 1. The CDR3 runs 12 residues. The chain's CDR3 is CAIGTTSYEQYF. The CDR3 coding sequence is TGTGCCATCGGGACTACCTCCTACGAGCAGTACTTC.

This clone occurred a few times. For the CDR3, the DNA is TGTGCCAGCACCCCGAAGGGCCGGGCTGGGGCCAACGTCCTGACTTTC. Its translation is CASTPKGRAGANVLTF. The J gene is TRBJ2-6, the V gene TRBV14, with no clear D. The germline V and J ends were trimmed by 7 bases and 2 bases, with 15 bases remaining between them. This CDR3 has 16 residues. The germline V gene encodes CDR1 SGHDN and CDR2 FVKESK.

This clone came up a few times. The chain joins TRBV23-1 to TRBJ1-2, with 7 positions matching TRBD1. TRBV23-1 is recorded as an ORF, its role being uncertain. Germline trimming cut 2 bases from V and 2 bases from J; bases unmatched to any gene: 2. This CDR3 spans 14 amino acids. The CDR3 nucleotides read TGCGCCAGCAGTCAACCGGACAGGAACTATGGCTACACCTTC. This sequence encodes CASSQPDRNYGYTF.

There are a few counts of this clone. The genes are TRBV25-1 and TRBJ2-3; D remains unclear. The V end lost 1 base, the J end lost 5 bases, and 10 bases lay between the germline ends. The CDR3 runs 14 residues. Germline V gene sequence: CDR1 MGHDK, CDR2 SYGVNS. This chain's CDR3 is CASSEFRAVDTQYF. The CDR3 coding sequence is TGTGCCAGCAGTGAATTTAGGGCGGTAGATACGCAGTATTTT.

The genes are TRBV7-7 and TRBJ2-6; D is perhaps TRBD2 (5 bases). V shed 5 bases and J shed 4 bases, with 15 bases lying between them. The CDR3 is 16 amino acids. Germline V gene data show CDR1 as SSHAT and CDR2 as FNYEAQ (reference sequence). The CDR3 loop is CASSPHPGSGANVLTF. The CDR3 DNA follows: TGTGCCAGCAGCCCGCATCCGGGGTCCGGGGCCAACGTCCTGACTTTC. Complete variable domain (other parts from reference TRBV7-7 and TRBJ2-6): GAGVSQSPRYKVTKRGQDVTLRCDPISSHATLYWYQQALGQGPEFLTYFNYEAQPDKSGLPSDRFSAERPEGSISTLTIQRTEQRDSAMYRCASSPHPGSGANVLTFGAGSRLTVL.

This clone was seen only a few times. The junction and the germline gene differ at one end; a read error may be behind it. The V gene is TRBV28, the J gene TRBJ2-4, with 11 bases fitting TRBD1. Germline V gives CDR1 MDHEN, CDR2 SYDVKM. There are 13 residues in the CDR3. In DNA, the CDR3 is TGTGCCAGCAGTTTATTAGGGACAGGGGGACCTGACTTC. The encoded protein is CASSLLGTGGPDF.

This clone was found a few times. The chain combines TRBV4-1 with TRBJ2-7; possibly TRBD1 for D (5 bases). The germline V gene has CDR1 MGHRA and CDR2 YSYEKL. V lost 4 bases and J lost 4, with 14 bases in between. This CDR3 region has 14 residues. The CDR3 here is CASSPFRGSYEQYF. CDR3 nucleotide sequence: TGCGCCAGCAGCCCATTTAGGGGATCGTACGAGCAGTACTTC.

This clone occurred a few times. The V gene is TRBV7-2, the J gene TRBJ2-5, with D perhaps matching TRBD1 or TRBD2 (5 bases each). V lost 7 bases and J lost 5, with 20 bases in between. The CDR3 is 15 amino acids. CDR1 is SGHTA and CDR2 is FQGNSA in the germline V gene. The CDR3 here is CASTLRGTTSETQYF. CDR3 DNA: TGTGCCAGCACCCTACGGGGCACTACTTCGGAGACCCAGTACTTC.

The chain links TRBV9 to TRBJ2-5, with 10 bases matching TRBD1. This CDR3 is built from 15 residues. The J segment lost 5 bases and the V segment lost 4 bases, leaving 8 bases of the junction unmatched. Germline V lookup: CDR1 SGDLS, CDR2 YYNGEE. Here the CDR3 DNA reads TGTGCCAGCAGCTCGGGACAGGGGATTTTGGAGACCCAGTACTTC. It specifies CASSSGQGILETQYF. The full variable domain, rest sourced from reference TRBV9 and TRBJ2-5, is DSGVTQTPKHLITATGQRVTLRCSPRSGDLSVYWYQQSLDQGLQFLIQYYNGEERAKGNILERFSAQQFPDLHSELNLSSLELGDSALYFCASSSGQGILETQYFGPGTRLLVL.

This clone was found a few times. The V call is TRBV30, the J call TRBJ2-7; no firm D call. Germline V gives CDR1 GTSNPN, CDR2 SVGIG (reference sequence). Trimming removed 5 bases at V and 4 bases at J, with 18 bases between. The CDR3 contains 14 residues. CDR3 sequence reads: CAWGSRVVYYEQYF. As DNA, the CDR3 is TGTGCCTGGGGTTCACGGGTCGTGTATTACGAGCAGTACTTC. Combining the CDR3 with reference TRBV30 and TRBJ2-7 gives the whole variable domain SQTIHQWPATLVQPVGSPLSLECTVEGTSNPNLYWYRQAAGRGLQLLFYSVGIGQISSEVPQNLSASRPQDRQFILSSKKLLLSDSGFYLCAWGSRVVYYEQYFGPGTRLTVT.

The V and J genes are TRBV10-3 and TRBJ2-3; TRBD1 agrees at 8 bases. Germline V gene data show CDR1 as ENHRY and CDR2 as SYGVKD. Trimming took 4 bases from V and 4 from J; bases not matched to a gene: 7. The CDR3 covers 15 residues. The CDR3 DNA follows: TGTGCCATCAGTGCCTGGACAGGGAGCGCAGATACGCAGTATTTT. Its translation is CAISAWTGSADTQYF.

The gene calls are TRBV28 and TRBJ1-5; D ambiguous. The V end was cut by 5 bases, the J end by 5 bases, with 7 bases between. The CDR3 loop spans 12 amino acids. Germline loops: CDR1 MDHEN, CDR2 SYDVKM. The CDR3 loop reads CASSAQDQPQHF. In DNA, the CDR3 is TGTGCCAGCAGTGCCCAGGATCAGCCCCAGCATTTT.

The rearrangement links TRBV7-2 to TRBJ1-5; 7 positions match TRBD1. Germline V gene lookup returns CDR1 SGHTA and CDR2 FQGNSA. V lost 1 base and J lost 7; bases outside the gene matches: 7. The CDR3 is 15 amino acids. CDR3 sequence: CASSLVGRGDQPQHF. Here the CDR3 DNA reads TGTGCCAGCAGCTTAGTGGGCAGGGGGGACCAGCCCCAGCATTTT.

This clone has a handful of counts. This chain connects TRBV7-2 to TRBJ1-5; D not resolved. The CDR3 sequence is 12 residues long. Germline-derived CDR1 and CDR2 are SGHTA and FQGNSA. Trimming cost V 6 bases and J 9 bases, with 12 bases left between them. CDR3 protein: CASRLVPGPQHF. CDR3 in DNA: TGTGCCAGCAGACTCGTTCCGGGGCCCCAGCATTTT.

The chain joins TRBV9 to TRBJ2-3; TRBD2 is a possible D gene (5 bases). CDR3 length equals 14 residues. V gave up 0 bases and J gave up 4 bases, with 9 bases separating them. The germline V gene encodes CDR1 SGDLS and CDR2 YYNGEE. The CDR3 DNA reads as TGTGCCAGCAGCGTAGTCGGGGTCCCAGATACGCAGTATTTT. Encoded protein: CASSVVGVPDTQYF.

V is TRBV28 and J is TRBJ2-7, with TRBD1 matching 9 bases. The V gene's germline CDR1 is MDHEN and CDR2 SYDVKM. This CDR3 is 13 amino acids long. Unmatched junction bases numbered 4, after V lost 6 bases and J lost 4 bases. DNA of the CDR3: TGTGCCAGCAGACCGGGACAGGGTTACGAGCAGTACTTC. Translation: CASRPGQGYEQYF.

V usage is TRBV9 and J usage is TRBJ2-1; D possibly uses TRBD1 or TRBD2 (5 bases each). Trimming left V 2 bases short and J 4 bases short, with 13 bases between. CDR1 is SGDLS and CDR2 is YYNGEE in the germline V gene. This CDR3 spans 15 amino acids. The CDR3 coding sequence is TGTGCCAGCAGCGTTGGGACGGTACTATACAATGAGCAGTTCTTC. This encodes CASSVGTVLYNEQFF.

This sequence joins TRBV5-1 and TRBJ2-1; 11 positions agree with TRBD2. Germline V gene sequence: CDR1 SGHRS, CDR2 YFSETQ. V trimming: 2 bases; J trimming: 3 bases; junction bases outside the gene matches: 4. The CDR3 extends over 16 amino acids. The CDR3 protein is CASSFTGTSGYNEQFF. CDR3 in DNA: TGCGCCAGCAGCTTTACTGGGACTAGCGGCTACAATGAGCAGTTCTTC.